A selection of T cell receptor beta chains follows, all from one sample in a study of vaccination effects on CD4 cells after COVID-19. Produced via immunoSEQ multiplex PCR; TCRdb's table is partial and in-frame only. The repertoire holds around 71,000 clones, with roughly three quarters as singletons. The antigens for these receptors are not known. The sequencing used CD4+ T cells from PBMCs cultured with HCoV-OC43 spike peptides, collected before COVID-19 vaccination. The receptors originated from a human donor who received a COVID-19 vaccine. CDR3s include the opening cysteine and the closing phenylalanine or tryptophan.

v_call: TRBV4-1
cdr3_aa: CASSPVQGKGDTEAFF

v_call: TRBV5-1
cdr3_aa: CASSRGQGGNYGYTF

v_call: TRBV5-4
cdr3_aa: CASSFGTDTQYF

v_call: TRBV6-5
cdr3_aa: CASRRDNGKNTEAFF

v_call: TRBV5-6
cdr3_aa: CASTNGRDRTEAFF

v_call: TRBV29-1
cdr3_aa: CSVEVGGNNSPLHF

v_call: TRBV7-3
cdr3_aa: CASSLNPGQPNYGYTF

v_call: TRBV11-2
cdr3_aa: CASNPPLMTGTDTQYF

v_call: TRBV7-2
cdr3_aa: CASSFLQNTGELFF

v_call: TRBV7-9
cdr3_aa: CASSATKSLGGTNEKLFF

v_call: TRBV3-1/TRBV3-2
cdr3_aa: CASSHSSQETQYF

v_call: TRBV6-5
cdr3_aa: CASSLVVGVYGYTF

v_call: TRBV5-4
cdr3_aa: CASSTRQGWNTEAFF

v_call: TRBV14
cdr3_aa: CASSLTGTDTQYF

v_call: TRBV7-3
cdr3_aa: CASSLHWGETQYF

v_call: TRBV25-1
cdr3_aa: CASRGIGYNEQFF

v_call: TRBV5-1
cdr3_aa: CASSLVGQGFGDTQYF

v_call: TRBV19
cdr3_aa: CASIDRDRLGTEAFF

v_call: TRBV7-3
cdr3_aa: CASSLGLAGGQQTQYF

v_call: TRBV12-3/TRBV12-4
cdr3_aa: CASSHLGEAFF

v_call: TRBV29-1
cdr3_aa: CSVTPGQGATDTQYF

v_call: TRBV5-4
cdr3_aa: CASSALAGGPDTQYF

v_call: TRBV6-4
cdr3_aa: CASSESRGGGYTF

v_call: TRBV20-1
cdr3_aa: CSAGYGYTF

v_call: TRBV24-1
cdr3_aa: CATSDTGQGAYSEKLFF

v_call: TRBV29-1
cdr3_aa: CSVTFGANVLTF

v_call: TRBV15
cdr3_aa: CATSRGTGDTYGYTF

v_call: TRBV18
cdr3_aa: CASSAGLPGNTIYF

v_call: TRBV19
cdr3_aa: CASSISTGNTGELFF

v_call: TRBV7-8
cdr3_aa: CASSGSIRNTEAFF

v_call: TRBV25-1
cdr3_aa: CASSELRSRGGDTQYF

v_call: TRBV3-1/TRBV3-2
cdr3_aa: CASSTDSYGYTF

v_call: TRBV2
cdr3_aa: CASSERSIYGYTF

v_call: TRBV24-1
cdr3_aa: CATGPGDRQFF

v_call: TRBV2
cdr3_aa: CASKGPGTGGEKLFF

v_call: TRBV30
cdr3_aa: CAWSVEGYSSPLHF

v_call: TRBV18
cdr3_aa: CASSDGLGGTEAFF

v_call: TRBV18
cdr3_aa: CASSPAGTQPQHF

v_call: TRBV9
cdr3_aa: CASSVSASGGNTGELFF

v_call: TRBV2
cdr3_aa: CASETGGSQPQHF

v_call: TRBV29-1
cdr3_aa: CSVRLGELFF

v_call: TRBV7-2
cdr3_aa: CASSLRSAEETQYF

v_call: TRBV7-9
cdr3_aa: CASSQGAGDSNQPQHF

v_call: TRBV19
cdr3_aa: CASSILGQTNQPQHF

v_call: TRBV2
cdr3_aa: CASRTGVSGANVLTF

v_call: TRBV30
cdr3_aa: CAWKQGNQPQHF

v_call: TRBV2
cdr3_aa: CASRAQGLHTGELFF